This TCR beta chain was documented in a study of blood T cell repertoires in COVID-19. The overall study: Acute and convalescent COVID-19 specimens originated in the United States, Italy and Spain. T cells, B-cell-depleted T cells, or PBMCs provided the cDNA or gDNA that served as material.

CDR1 is SNHLY, CDR2 FYNNEI, per germline. This CDR3 contains 19 residues. V lost 3 bases and J lost 0, with 21 bases in between. In the source study's methods: Cell counts per sample came from amplifying reference gene primers. Here immunoSEQ multiplex PCR was the method, and the copy in TCRdb shows in-frame clones only, minus some. V, J and clone size derive from that table, while D and trimming were established from the DNA sequence. Of 40,000 to 55,000 clones listed, more than 75% are singletons. The receptor was isolated from a man in his 70s with acute or convalescent COVID-19. The genes are TRBV2 and TRBJ2-4; D gene uncertain. Material for sequencing was peripheral blood. The chain's CDR3 is CASSDLEAVPLLAKNIQYF. The CDR3 DNA reads TGTGCCAGCAGTGACCTCGAGGCCGTTCCTCTACTAGCCAAAAACATTCAGTACTTC.